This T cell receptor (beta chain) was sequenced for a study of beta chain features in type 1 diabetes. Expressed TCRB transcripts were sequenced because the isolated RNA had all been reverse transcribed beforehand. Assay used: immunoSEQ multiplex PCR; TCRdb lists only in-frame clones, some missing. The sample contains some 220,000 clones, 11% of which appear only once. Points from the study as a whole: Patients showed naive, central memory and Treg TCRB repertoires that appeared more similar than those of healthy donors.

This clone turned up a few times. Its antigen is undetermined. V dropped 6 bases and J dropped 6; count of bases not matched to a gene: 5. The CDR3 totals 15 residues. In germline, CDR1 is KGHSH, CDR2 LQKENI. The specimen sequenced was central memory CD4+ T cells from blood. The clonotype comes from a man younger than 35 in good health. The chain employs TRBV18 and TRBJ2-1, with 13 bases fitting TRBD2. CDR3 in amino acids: CASSQLAGGLNEQFF. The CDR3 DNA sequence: TGTGCCAGCTCTCAACTAGCGGGAGGGCTCAATGAGCAGTTCTTC. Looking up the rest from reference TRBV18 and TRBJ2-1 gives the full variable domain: NAGVMQNPRHLVRRRGQEARLRCSPMKGHSHVYWYRQLPEEGLKFMVYLQKENIIDESGMPKERFSAEFPKEGPSILRIQQVVRGDSAAYFCASSQLAGGLNEQFFGPGTRLTVL.